The T cell receptor (beta chain) described here comes from a study of blood T cells in healthy people across ages. CDR1 is SGHVS, CDR2 FQNEAQ, per germline. V lost 1 base, J lost 4 bases, and 12 bases lay in between. The CDR3 is 15 amino acids. At least 6 million PBMCs were isolated per sample. Sample-barcoded 5' priming and a J-beta primer mix drove a second PCR of about 6 to 12 cycles. MiXCR was run by TCRdb on the 5' RACE reads, yielding one entry per CDR3 protein. The table has more than 500,000 distinct CDR3 sequences, about 27% seen once. This sample also belongs to another study, concerning T cells of mothers and their children. From that report: Second-PCR primer M1S introduced sample barcodes and 2-4 random nucleotides.

This TCR was recovered from a boy aged 2 to 9 in good health. J is TRBJ2-3 and V is TRBV7-8; tentative D call: TRBD2 (5 bases). Sequenced material: blood. In nucleotides, the CDR3 is TGTGCCAGCAGCTTAGACCCCCGGGGAGCAGATACGCAGTATTTT. Its protein is CASSLDPRGADTQYF.